This TCR beta chain stems from a study of cytomegalovirus exposure and HLA in healthy donors. A multiplex PCR was run with 60 Vbeta primers and 13 Jbeta primers. Data came from immunoSEQ multiplex PCR; TCRdb stores just in-frame clones and leaves some out. The sample lists 180,000 or so clones; 78% were seen once. The CDR3 is 15 residues long. Looked up from germline, CDR1 is SGHAT and CDR2 is FQDESV (reference sequence). Trimming took 5 bases from V and 7 from J; bases not matched to a gene: 7. Sequencing was performed on PBMCs. This chain uses TRBV11-1 with TRBJ1-6; TRBD1 matches at 8 bases. The clonotype was recovered from a female donor in good health and CMV-seronegative. The chain's CDR3 is CASSTRQGYNSPLHF. CDR3 bases: TGTGCCAGCAGCACGCGACAGGGGTACAATTCACCCCTCCACTTT. Using reference TRBV11-1 and TRBJ1-6 for the parts outside the CDR3, the full variable domain is EAEVAQSPRYKITEKSQAVAFWCDPISGHATLYWYRQILGQGPELLVQFQDESVVDDSQLPKDRFSAERLKGVDSTLKIQPAELGDSAMYLCASSTRQGYNSPLHFGNGTRLTVT.